A single sample is the source of the 30 T cell receptor beta chains below, sequenced in a study of chemoradiotherapy in HPV16-positive cancers. Sequencing used immunoSEQ multiplex PCR; TCRdb keeps in-frame clones, though not all of them. The sample contains 20,000 to 25,000 clones, approximately 83% of which appear only once. The specimen comprised blood, sampled from a patient who underwent chemoradiotherapy. These receptors were taken from a human donor with HPV-associated anogenital cancer.

The chain carries TRBV4-3 and TRBJ2-7; D is perhaps TRBD1 (5 bases). The CDR3 consists of 13 residues. Trimming cost V 4 bases and J 0 bases, with 7 bases left between them. Germline loops: CDR1 LGHNA, CDR2 YSLEER. The CDR3 is CASSPRGSYEQYF. CDR3 nucleotides: TGCGCCAGCAGCCCTAGGGGCTCCTACGAGCAGTACTTC.

The genes are TRBV30 and TRBJ2-2; the match to TRBD1 covers 8 bases. Germline V CDR1 and CDR2: GTSNPN, SVGIG (reference sequence). The CDR3 is 14 amino acids. The V and J ends lost 3 bases and 3 bases, in that order; junction bases with no gene match: 3. DNA of the CDR3: TGTGCCTGGAGCAGGACAGGGTACACCGGGGAGCTGTTTTTT. Its protein is CAWSRTGYTGELFF. Full variable domain (missing parts from reference TRBV30 and TRBJ2-2): SQTIHQWPATLVQPVGSPLSLECTVEGTSNPNLYWYRQAAGRGLQLLFYSVGIGQISSEVPQNLSASRPQDRQFILSSKKLLLSDSGFYLCAWSRTGYTGELFFGEGSRLTVL.

The chain recombines TRBV7-8 with TRBJ1-3; D is ambiguous. The germline V gene encodes CDR1 SGHVS and CDR2 FQNEAQ. Trimming took off 0 bases at V and 0 bases at J, with 9 bases between the two ends. CDR3 length: 16 residues. This CDR3 is CASSLAGRNSGNTIYF. DNA for the CDR3: TGTGCCAGCAGCTTAGCCGGACGGAACTCTGGAAACACCATATATTTT.

The J gene is TRBJ2-5, the V gene TRBV11-2, with 15 nucleotides matching TRBD2. There are 18 residues in the CDR3. The V gene's germline CDR1 is SGHAT and CDR2 FQNNGV. Trimming cost V 5 bases and J 9 bases; bases outside gene matches: 16. CDR3 amino acids: CASSATGTSGRPTRAQYF. The CDR3 coding sequence is TGTGCCAGCAGCGCGACCGGGACTAGCGGGAGGCCAACCCGGGCCCAGTACTTC. The full variable domain, its missing parts supplied by reference TRBV11-2 and TRBJ2-5, is EAGVAQSPRYKIIEKRQSVAFWCNPISGHATLYWYQQILGQGPKLLIQFQNNGVVDDSQLPKDRFSAERLKGVDSTLKIQPAKLEDSAVYLCASSATGTSGRPTRAQYFGPGTRLLVL.

The chain recombines TRBV6-4 with TRBJ2-1, with 7 bases aligning to TRBD2. Germline CDR1 and CDR2: MRHNA and SNTAGT. The CDR3 runs to 14 residues. The J segment lost 4 bases and the V segment lost 2 bases, leaving 2 bases of the junction unmatched. The CDR3 sequence is CASSDGGVYNEQFF. Here the CDR3 DNA reads TGTGCCAGCAGTGACGGGGGGGTGTACAATGAGCAGTTCTTC.

The V and J genes are TRBV7-2 and TRBJ1-1, with a possible D match to TRBD1 (5 bases). The CDR3 has 14 residues. Deletions cut 8 bases from V and 5 bases from J, with 18 bases between. CDR1 is SGHTA and CDR2 is FQGNSA in the germline V gene. The CDR3 is CASCPLGGGTEAFF. The CDR3 bases are TGTGCCAGCTGCCCGCTGGGGGGTGGGACTGAAGCTTTCTTT. Variable domain in full (rest from reference TRBV7-2 and TRBJ1-1): GAGVSQSPSNKVTEKGKDVELRCDPISGHTALYWYRQSLGQGLEFLIYFQGNSAPDKSGLPSDRFSAERTGGSVSTLTIQRTQQEDSAVYLCASCPLGGGTEAFFGQGTRLTVV.

This chain links TRBV28 with TRBJ2-7; the D call may be TRBD1 or TRBD2 (6 bases each). Trimming left V 7 bases short and J 3 bases short, with 16 bases between. Germline V lookup: CDR1 MDHEN, CDR2 SYDVKM. This CDR3 is 14 amino acids long. The CDR3 region is CASIQGRGLYEQYF. The CDR3 DNA follows: TGTGCCAGCATCCAGGGGCGGGGCCTCTACGAGCAGTACTTC.

The V and J genes are TRBV5-8 and TRBJ2-7; D possibly corresponds to TRBD1 (7 bases). Germline-derived CDR1 and CDR2 are SGHTS and YDEGEE. The CDR3 consists of 16 residues. Between the trimmed V and J ends, which lost 2 bases and 2 bases, there was a span of 17 bases. The CDR3 is CASSFFSGGTAYEQYF. CDR3 in DNA: TGTGCCAGCAGCTTCTTTTCCGGCGGGACAGCCTACGAGCAGTACTTC.

Here the CDR3 reads CASSFAGKNTGELFF. CDR3 nucleotide sequence: TGCGCCAGCAGCTTCGCGGGGAAGAACACCGGGGAGCTGTTTTTT. The V gene is TRBV5-1, the J gene TRBJ2-2, with D possibly matching TRBD2 (6 bases). V lost 2 bases and J 1 base, leaving 9 bases between the germline ends. This CDR3 is 15 amino acids long. CDR1 and CDR2 (germline): SGHRS, YFSETQ. Full variable domain (outside the CDR3, taken from reference TRBV5-1 and TRBJ2-2): KAGVTQTPRYLIKTRGQQVTLSCSPISGHRSVSWYQQTPGQGLQFLFEYFSETQRNKGNFPGRFSGRQFSNSRSEMNVSTLELGDSALYLCASSFAGKNTGELFFGEGSRLTVL.

This clone was observed a handful of times. The sample carries other DNA sequences with the same CDR3. J is TRBJ1-1 and V is TRBV6-1, with D possibly matching TRBD1 (5 bases). The CDR3 sequence is 13 residues long. Germline V gives CDR1 MNHNS, CDR2 SASEGT. V lost 3 bases, J lost 2 bases, and 7 bases lay in between. CDR3: CASSETENTEAFF. For the CDR3, the DNA is TGTGCCAGCAGTGAGACAGAAAACACTGAAGCTTTCTTT.

The V gene is TRBV5-1, the J gene TRBJ2-3, with D hard to call. V was trimmed by 4 bases and J by 1 base, leaving 10 bases between them. The germline gives CDR1 SGHRS, CDR2 YFSETQ. CDR3 length: 14 amino acids. CDR3 region: CASSPRLGTDTQYF. The CDR3 DNA reads as TGCGCCAGCAGCCCCCGACTGGGCACAGATACGCAGTATTTT.

This clone came up once. V gene TRBV10-3 combines with J gene TRBJ2-2, with D possibly called TRBD1 or TRBD2 (5 bases each). Germline V CDR1 and CDR2: ENHRY, SYGVKD. The V end was cut by 6 bases, the J end by 1 base, with 9 bases between. CDR3 size: 14 residues. The DNA of the CDR3 is TGTGCCATCAGACGGGACCAGAACACCGGGGAGCTGTTTTTT. It codes for CAIRRDQNTGELFF.

The chain uses TRBV27 and TRBJ1-4; no definite D call. Germline loops: CDR1 MNHEY, CDR2 SMNVEV (reference sequence). V lost 0 bases and J 0 bases, leaving 5 bases between the germline ends. CDR3 length: 15 amino acids. The CDR3, as DNA: TGTGCCAGCAGTTTATCGTCAGCAACTAATGAAAAACTGTTTTTT. Translated: CASSLSSATNEKLFF.

The genes are TRBV7-2 and TRBJ2-7; 9 nucleotides agree with TRBD2. With V trimmed by 5 bases and J by 1 base, 6 bases remained unmatched. The CDR3 covers 15 residues. Germline V gives CDR1 SGHTA, CDR2 FQGNSA. The CDR3 protein is CASSRLLAGSYEQYF. In nucleotides, the CDR3 is TGTGCCAGCAGCCGCTTGCTAGCGGGATCCTACGAGCAGTACTTC.

The chain combines TRBV6-5 with TRBJ2-2; D gene ambiguous. The CDR3 runs to 12 residues. The V gene lost 0 bases and the J gene lost 7 bases, with 3 bases spanning the gap. Germline loops: CDR1 MNHEY, CDR2 SVGAGI. DNA of the CDR3: TGTGCCAGCAGTTACTCGGACGGGGAGCTGTTTTTT. This gives the protein CASSYSDGELFF.

The rearrangement joins TRBV20-1 to TRBJ2-3; D gene ambiguous. The germline V gene encodes CDR1 DFQATT and CDR2 SNEGSKA (reference sequence). Trimming removed 4 bases from V and 7 bases from J, with 6 bases in between. This CDR3 region has 10 residues. The CDR3 sequence: CSANLNTQYF. In DNA, the CDR3 is TGCAGTGCTAACCTGAATACGCAGTATTTT.

The chain joins TRBV7-6 to TRBJ1-2; 7 bases are a match to TRBD1. Germline CDR1 SGHVS, CDR2 FNYEAQ. This CDR3 has 15 amino acids. The V and J ends lost 0 bases and 4 bases, in that order; junction bases with no gene match: 5. CDR3 amino acids: CASSLAEGGGYGYTF. The CDR3 coding sequence is TGTGCCAGCAGCTTAGCCGAAGGGGGCGGCTATGGCTACACCTTC.

The rearrangement uses TRBV9 and TRBJ2-2; unclear D gene. Per germline, CDR1 SGDLS and CDR2 YYNGEE. The CDR3 covers 13 residues. The germline V and J ends were trimmed by 2 bases and 5 bases, with 7 bases remaining between them. Here the CDR3 reads CASSVAGTGELFF. The CDR3, as DNA: TGTGCCAGCAGCGTCGCAGGAACCGGGGAGCTGTTTTTT.

The chain joins TRBV14 to TRBJ2-7, with no clear D. Trimming left V 3 bases short and J 0 bases short, with 6 bases between. The CDR3 has 13 residues. Germline V gene lookup returns CDR1 SGHDN and CDR2 FVKESK. The DNA for the CDR3 is TGTGCCAGCAGCCACAGGAACTCCTACGAGCAGTACTTC. Translation: CASSHRNSYEQYF.

The chain uses TRBV7-9 and TRBJ2-6; the D is unclear. This CDR3 contains 15 residues. The V and J ends lost 5 bases and 0 bases respectively, with 8 bases between them. Per germline, CDR1 SEHNR and CDR2 FQNEAQ (reference sequence). CDR3 sequence reads: CASSTVNSGANVLTF. In nucleotides, the CDR3 is TGTGCCAGCAGCACAGTGAACTCTGGGGCCAACGTCCTGACTTTC.

This clone was found once. The CDR3 DNA reads as TGTGCCAGTAGTATAAAAGGAAACACCGGGGAGCTGTTTTTT. It is translated as CASSIKGNTGELFF. The chain combines TRBV19 with TRBJ2-2; no clear D. The CDR3 has 14 residues. Germline-derived CDR1 and CDR2 are LNHDA and SQIVND (reference sequence). Trimming pared 2 bases from V and 2 bases from J, leaving 6 bases between. The entire variable domain, with the rest obtained from reference TRBV19 and TRBJ2-2, is as follows: DGGITQSPKYLFRKEGQNVTLSCEQNLNHDAMYWYRQDPGQGLRLIYYSQIVNDFQKGDIAEGYSVSREKKESFPLTVTSAQKNPTAFYLCASSIKGNTGELFFGEGSRLTVL.

The count of this clone is one. V is TRBV5-1 and J is TRBJ2-7; unclear D gene. Trimming shortened V by 2 bases and J by 0 bases, and 12 bases separated the two germline ends. Germline values: CDR1 SGHRS, CDR2 YFSETQ. The CDR3 runs 15 residues. CDR3 in DNA: TGCGCCAGCAGCTTAGGGCAGACCAGCTCCTACGAGCAGTACTTC. Its protein is CASSLGQTSSYEQYF.

The CDR3 coding sequence is TGCAGCGGCTACAACAGGCTTGAAGCTTTCTTT. Amino acid sequence: CSGYNRLEAFF. The chain has TRBV29-1 and TRBJ1-1, with D perhaps matching TRBD1 (5 bases). Germline lookup yields CDR1 SQVTM and CDR2 ANQGSEA. Deletions cut 7 bases from V and 7 bases from J, with 13 bases between. The CDR3 length is 11 residues.

A single count supports this clone. V and J are TRBV7-9 and TRBJ1-2, with TRBD1 identical over 7 bases. The CDR3 has 13 amino acids. The J segment lost 4 bases and the V segment lost 4 bases, leaving 3 bases of the junction unmatched. Germline V CDR1 and CDR2: SEHNR, FQNEAQ (reference sequence). CDR3 protein: CASSSSGGYGYTF. As DNA, the CDR3 is TGTGCCAGCAGCTCCTCAGGGGGCTATGGCTACACCTTC. Filled out from reference TRBV7-9 and TRBJ1-2, the complete variable domain reads DTGVSQNPRHKITKRGQNVTFRCDPISEHNRLYWYRQTLGQGPEFLTYFQNEAQLEKSRLLSDRFSAERPKGSFSTLEIQRTEQGDSAMYLCASSSSGGYGYTFGSGTRLTVV.

The genes are TRBV11-2 and TRBJ1-1, with 9 nucleotides matching TRBD1. V was pared by 5 bases and J by 5 bases, with 6 bases of the junction left unmatched. The V gene's germline CDR1 is SGHAT and CDR2 FQNNGV. CDR3 size: 14 residues. CDR3 sequence: CASSPRDRVTEAFF. Written as DNA, the CDR3 is TGTGCCAGCAGCCCCCGGGACAGGGTGACTGAAGCTTTCTTT. Using reference TRBV11-2 and TRBJ1-1 for the parts outside the CDR3, the full variable domain is EAGVAQSPRYKIIEKRQSVAFWCNPISGHATLYWYQQILGQGPKLLIQFQNNGVVDDSQLPKDRFSAERLKGVDSTLKIQPAKLEDSAVYLCASSPRDRVTEAFFGQGTRLTVV.

V gene TRBV29-1 combines with J gene TRBJ2-7, with 11 bases that match TRBD2. Germline trimming cut 5 bases from V and 2 bases from J; bases unmatched to any gene: 17. This CDR3 is built from 18 residues. Per germline, CDR1 SQVTM and CDR2 ANQGSEA. The CDR3 DNA is TGCAGCGTTTCCGCCCCGCGGCGGCTAGCGGGAGGTCCCTACGAGCAGTACTTC. This codes for CSVSAPRRLAGGPYEQYF.

The rearrangement uses TRBV7-8 and TRBJ1-1, with TRBD1 matching over 9 bases. From germline, CDR1 is SGHVS and CDR2 FQNEAQ. This CDR3 contains 15 residues. Losses at the gene ends were 5 bases for V and 5 bases for J; bases not matched to a gene: 9. CDR3 protein: CASSPDRGSRTEAFF. CDR3 nucleotide sequence: TGTGCCAGCAGCCCCGACAGGGGGTCTAGAACTGAAGCTTTCTTT.

V is TRBV19 and J is TRBJ2-7; D unresolved. The ends were cut back, 0 bases at V and 8 bases at J, with 8 bases in the middle. The CDR3 is 12 amino acids. CDR1 LNHDA and CDR2 SQIVND come from the germline V gene (reference sequence). The CDR3: CASSIDRVKQYF. The DNA for the CDR3 is TGTGCCAGTAGTATAGATCGAGTGAAGCAGTACTTC.

V is TRBV6-1 and J is TRBJ2-3; 9 positions agree with TRBD2. The CDR3 has 17 residues. The trim removed 3 bases at V and 2 bases at J, leaving 9 bases unmatched. The V gene's germline CDR1 is MNHNS and CDR2 SASEGT. The CDR3 loop reads CASSDNSGSGFTDTQYF. The CDR3 DNA follows: TGTGCCAGCAGTGATAATAGCGGGAGTGGGTTCACAGATACGCAGTATTTT.

This chain joins TRBV5-4 and TRBJ2-1, with D perhaps matching TRBD2 (6 bases). CDR1 SGHNT and CDR2 YYREEE come from the germline V gene (reference sequence). The length of the CDR3 is 16 residues. V lost 0 bases to trimming and J lost 6 bases, with 16 bases between them. CDR3 sequence reads: CASSLDKWGEVNEQFF. The CDR3 DNA sequence: TGTGCCAGCAGCTTGGATAAATGGGGGGAGGTCAATGAGCAGTTCTTC.